This TCR beta chain appears in the sequencing data of a study of blood T cells in healthy people across ages. The V end was cut by 2 bases, the J end by 4 bases, with 11 bases between. The germline gives CDR1 SGDLS, CDR2 YYNGEE. This CDR3 spans 14 amino acids. This clonotype has a handful of counts. Combining a sample-barcoded 5' primer with a J-beta primer mix, a second PCR ran for roughly 6 to 11 cycles. MiXCR was run by TCRdb on the 5' RACE reads, yielding one entry per CDR3 protein. The data contain around 850,000 distinct CDR3 sequences, about 36% of them seen just once; the ten biggest clones take up approximately 12%.

Sequenced material: blood. The receptor was isolated from a man younger than 35 in good health. The chain recombines TRBV9 with TRBJ2-3; tentatively, D is TRBD2 (6 bases). The CDR3 DNA reads as TGTGCCAGCAGCGTGCGGACGGGGGCAGATACGCAGTATTTT. Amino acid sequence: CASSVRTGADTQYF.